This TCR beta chain is from a study of Graves' ophthalmopathy and Graves' hyperthyroidism. Study-level information: Untreated patients at initial diagnosis provided peripheral blood.

V was trimmed by 3 bases and J by 4 bases, leaving 7 bases between them. The CDR3 consists of 12 residues. Turning to this clonotype: Its antigen is unknown.

Amplified TCR beta CDR3 regions were obtained using RNA transcripts as template. First-round RT-PCR used HTBI primers; second-round multiplex PCR followed. TCRdb recomputed calls from the multiplex PCR reads with MiXCR, one row per CDR3 protein. This sample has 200,000 to 250,000 distinct CDR3 sequences, with 20% to 25% found just once. General study points: Most thyroid clonotypes expanded beyond 0.001 frequency were also found in blood.

In this cohort, patients with other autoimmune diseases, uncontrolled infections, pregnancy or lactation were excluded. The receptor was derived from a woman in her forties or fifties with Graves' ophthalmopathy. Sequenced sample: peripheral blood. V usage is TRBV12-3 or TRBV12-4 and J usage is TRBJ2-7, with D hard to call. The CDR3 DNA is TGTGCCAGCAGTTTTAACCGTTACGAGCAGTACTTC. Amino acid sequence: CASSFNRYEQYF.